One and the same sample provided the 7 T cell receptor beta chains below, sequenced in a study of low-dose radiotherapy and immunotherapy resistance in tumors. Regarding time point: after trial treatment. As to treatment: LDRT plus nivolumab, ipilimumab, low-dose cyclophosphamide and aspirin (RACIN trial). Alpha- and beta-chain coverage of first-strand cDNA came from TRAV- and TRBV-specific primers. The PCR that amplified TCRs ran for around 20 cycles, relying on a constant-region primer and a V-primer adapter. In TCRdb, the reads were re-called with MiXCR into one record per CDR3 protein. The sample has about 39,000 distinct CDR3 sequences; under 25% are singletons. The sample consisted of PBMCs, taken after low-dose radiotherapy plus immunotherapy. All receptors derive from a female donor with ovarian cancer.

This clonotype came up many times. The chain has TRBV6-8 and TRBJ2-1, with D tentatively TRBD1 (5 bases). Trimming shortened V by 8 bases and J by 0 bases, and 17 bases separated the two germline ends. Germline values: CDR1 MNHGY, CDR2 SAAAGT. The CDR3 totals 16 residues. This chain's CDR3 is CASHLRQLLSYNEQFF. In DNA, the CDR3 is TGTGCCAGCCACCTAAGACAGCTACTCTCCTACAATGAGCAGTTCTTC.

This clonotype has more than one count but fewer than ten. The chain uses TRBV1 and TRBJ1-6. TRBV1 is described as a pseudogene. The CDR3 is 17 residues long. CDR3 loop: CASSQSRRGTYNSPLHF. CDR3 coding DNA: TGCGCCAGCAGCCAGAGCCGGAGAGGGACCTATAATTCACCCCTCCACTTT.

In its sample, this clonotype was seen many times. J is TRBJ2-1 and V is TRBV24-1, with 9 nucleotides matching TRBD1. The CDR3 is made up of 13 amino acids. Trimming took 9 bases from V and 4 from J; bases not matched to a gene: 3. Germline CDR1 reads KGHDR; CDR2 reads SFDVKD. CDR3 in DNA: TGTGCCACCGGGACAGGGCGATACAATGAGCAGTTCTTC. Protein product: CATGTGRYNEQFF.

This clonotype was found many times. The V call is TRBV9, the J call TRBJ2-7; D perhaps matches TRBD2 (5 bases). Trimming shortened V by 4 bases and J by 3 bases, and 11 bases separated the two germline ends. The CDR3 is 13 residues long. Germline CDR1 and CDR2: SGDLS and YYNGEE. The CDR3 sequence: CASSSPGFYEQYF. DNA of the CDR3: TGTGCCAGCAGCTCTCCGGGGTTCTACGAGCAGTACTTC.

This clonotype was observed a few times. A far larger clone is off by one base, so a read error is likely. This sequence joins TRBV20-1 and TRBJ2-5; 8 nucleotides agree with TRBD2. The germline V gene encodes CDR1 DFQATT and CDR2 SNEGSKA (reference sequence). The CDR3 covers 14 residues. V shed 5 bases and J 11 bases; nucleotides not matched to a gene: 16. CDR3 sequence (DNA): TGCAGTGCTGGTAGCGGGGCCGCCTACAATGAGCAGTACTTC. Translating gives CSAGSGAAYNEQYF.

This clonotype was seen repeatedly, ten times or more. The V call is TRBV9, the J call TRBJ2-1; D gene uncertain. Germline CDR1 SGDLS, CDR2 YYNGEE. V was pared by 1 base and J by 5 bases, with 13 bases between. The CDR3 runs to 15 residues. The CDR3 here is CASSVSTTGDNEQFF. In DNA form, the CDR3 reads TGTGCCAGCAGCGTATCTACTACTGGGGACAATGAGCAGTTCTTC.

This clonotype was counted between two and nine times. The chain links TRBV5-1 to TRBJ2-1; 7 bases align to TRBD2. The CDR3 spans 14 residues. Looked up from germline, CDR1 is SGHRS and CDR2 is YFSETQ. With 3 bases clipped from V and 7 bases from J, the junction kept 7 bases outside the gene matches. The CDR3 here is CASSWTKRENEQFF. CDR3 coding DNA: TGCGCCAGCAGCTGGACTAAGCGGGAAAATGAGCAGTTCTTC.